This T cell receptor (beta chain) was documented in a study of T cells in tumors after PD-1 blockade. For the study at large: Patients received pembrolizumab 200 mg every 3 weeks or cemiplimab 350 mg every 2 weeks.

Assay: immunoSEQ multiplex PCR; the TCRdb copy retains only in-frame clones and omits some. The data contain around 60,000 clones, about 82% of them seen just once; the ten biggest clones take up 13%. The sample holds one count of this clone. The clonotype was recovered from a human donor with basal cell carcinoma. Sample: PBMCs, taken before anti-PD-1 treatment.

CDR3 amino acids: CASSLASGLSYNEQFF. In DNA form, the CDR3 reads TGCGCCAGCAGCTTGGCTAGCGGACTGTCCTACAATGAGCAGTTCTTC. This chain connects TRBV5-1 to TRBJ2-1, with 7 nucleotides matching TRBD2. The ends lost 0 bases at V and 1 base at J; junction bases unmatched: 4. The CDR3 extends over 16 amino acids. CDR1 is SGHRS, CDR2 YFSETQ, per germline.